This is a list of T cell receptor beta chains from one sample in a study of cytomegalovirus exposure and HLA in healthy donors. Libraries were prepared by immunoSEQ multiplex PCR; TCRdb keeps only in-frame clonotypes and omits some of them. The repertoire holds around 99,000 clones, around 77% seen once, with 3.4% in the top ten. Sequencing was performed on PBMCs. The receptor source for this set is a middle-aged man in good health and CMV-seronegative. Both conserved end residues are part of each CDR3. A D gene is named only where the DNA matches it firmly. Rows give clone size only sometimes, using once, few, many, or a class for an expanded clone.

CDR3aa: CASSLPTSGVTEAFF
CDR3nt: TGTGCCAGCAGTTTACCGACTAGCGGGGTCACTGAAGCTTTCTTT
v_gene: TRBV28
d_gene: NA
abundance: NA
j_gene: TRBJ1-1

CDR3aa: CASRTGFDEQYF
CDR3nt: TGTGCCAGCAGAACAGGGTTCGACGAGCAGTACTTC
v_gene: TRBV28
d_gene: NA
abundance: NA
j_gene: TRBJ2-7

CDR3aa: CASSRTTYGKEQYF
CDR3nt: TGTGCCAGCAGCAGGACTACCTATGGGAAAGAGCAGTACTTC
v_gene: TRBV7-8
d_gene: NA
abundance: NA
j_gene: TRBJ2-7

CDR3aa: CASSFRGPDEKLFF
CDR3nt: TGTGCCAGCAGTTTTCGGGGTCCGGATGAAAAACTGTTTTTT
v_gene: TRBV27
d_gene: NA
abundance: NA
j_gene: TRBJ1-4

CDR3aa: CASSLDPNPPGQVGETQYF
CDR3nt: TGTGCCAGCAGCTTAGACCCGAACCCTCCGGGACAGGTCGGGGAGACCCAGTACTTC
v_gene: TRBV7-7
d_gene: TRBD1
abundance: few
j_gene: TRBJ2-5

CDR3aa: CASSYLTGGENNEQFF
CDR3nt: TGTGCCAGCAGTTACCTGACAGGGGGCGAGAACAATGAGCAGTTCTTC
v_gene: TRBV28
d_gene: TRBD1
abundance: once
j_gene: TRBJ2-1

CDR3aa: CASSSWDRGGQETQYF
CDR3nt: TGTGCCAGCAGTTCATGGGACAGGGGCGGCCAAGAGACCCAGTACTTC
v_gene: TRBV28
d_gene: TRBD1
abundance: NA
j_gene: TRBJ2-5

CDR3aa: CSVEDPRATNEKLFF
CDR3nt: TGCAGCGTTGAAGACCCGCGGGCAACTAATGAAAAACTGTTTTTT
v_gene: TRBV29-1
d_gene: NA
abundance: few
j_gene: TRBJ1-4

CDR3aa: CASSKGTGGPGELFF
CDR3nt: TGTGCCAGCAGTAAAGGGACAGGGGGGCCCGGGGAGCTGTTTTTT
v_gene: TRBV28
d_gene: TRBD1
abundance: NA
j_gene: TRBJ2-2

CDR3aa: CASSETGVGADTQYF
CDR3nt: TGCGCCAGCAGCGAAACAGGGGTGGGGGCAGATACGCAGTATTTT
v_gene: TRBV5-1
d_gene: TRBD1
abundance: few
j_gene: TRBJ2-3

CDR3aa: CASSPSDSSGNEQFF
CDR3nt: TGTGCCAGCAGCCCCTCGGACAGCTCCGGGAATGAGCAGTTCTTC
v_gene: TRBV7-6
d_gene: NA
abundance: NA
j_gene: TRBJ2-1

CDR3aa: CASSYRSGGNIQYF
CDR3nt: TGTGCCAGCAGTTACCGGTCGGGGGGGAACATTCAGTACTTC
v_gene: TRBV25-1
d_gene: TRBD2
abundance: NA
j_gene: TRBJ2-4

CDR3aa: CASSSFRGLAGDTDTQYF
CDR3nt: TGTGCCAGCAGCTCGTTCCGGGGACTAGCGGGGGACACAGATACGCAGTATTTT
v_gene: TRBV12-1
d_gene: NA
abundance: NA
j_gene: TRBJ2-3

CDR3aa: CSARDRAGHTEAFF
CDR3nt: TGCAGCGCCCGGGACAGGGCGGGACACACTGAAGCTTTCTTT
v_gene: TRBV29-1
d_gene: TRBD1
abundance: NA
j_gene: TRBJ1-1

CDR3aa: CASSQDAGDNSPLHF
CDR3nt: TGTGCCAGCAGCCAAGATGCAGGGGATAATTCACCCCTCCACTTT
v_gene: TRBV4-2
d_gene: NA
abundance: NA
j_gene: TRBJ1-6

CDR3aa: CAWSVQMNTEAFF
CDR3nt: TGTGCCTGGAGTGTTCAGATGAACACTGAAGCTTTCTTT
v_gene: TRBV30
d_gene: NA
abundance: NA
j_gene: TRBJ1-1

CDR3aa: CASSGKGQGTNYGYTF
CDR3nt: TGTGCCAGCAGCGGGAAGGGACAGGGAACTAACTATGGCTACACCTTC
v_gene: TRBV5-4
d_gene: TRBD1
abundance: NA
j_gene: TRBJ1-2

CDR3aa: CASSSGLMNTEAFF
CDR3nt: TGTGCCAGCAGCTCTGGACTGATGAACACTGAAGCTTTCTTT
v_gene: TRBV13
d_gene: NA
abundance: NA
j_gene: TRBJ1-1

CDR3aa: CASSSPGDGETQYF
CDR3nt: TGTGCCAGCAGTTCTCCAGGGGACGGGGAGACCCAGTACTTC
v_gene: TRBV6-5
d_gene: NA
abundance: NA
j_gene: TRBJ2-5

CDR3aa: CASSHYGLAGKGELFF
CDR3nt: TGTGCCAGCAGTCACTATGGACTAGCGGGAAAGGGGGAGCTGTTTTTT
v_gene: TRBV6-5
d_gene: TRBD2
abundance: NA
j_gene: TRBJ2-2

CDR3aa: CASRMTVLGTDTQYF
CDR3nt: TGTGCCAGCAGAATGACAGTCCTTGGCACAGATACGCAGTATTTT
v_gene: TRBV11-2
d_gene: NA
abundance: NA
j_gene: TRBJ2-3

CDR3aa: CASSFQGTPGNTIYF
CDR3nt: TGCGCCAGCAGCTTTCAGGGAACACCTGGAAACACCATATATTTT
v_gene: TRBV5-1
d_gene: NA
abundance: few
j_gene: TRBJ1-3

CDR3aa: CAISESPRGNSPLHF
CDR3nt: TGTGCCATCAGTGAGTCGCCACGGGGGAATTCACCCCTCCACTTT
v_gene: TRBV10-3
d_gene: NA
abundance: NA
j_gene: TRBJ1-6

CDR3aa: CASRELDREFYEQYF
CDR3nt: TGTGCCAGCAGGGAACTGGACAGGGAGTTCTACGAGCAGTACTTC
v_gene: TRBV6-1
d_gene: TRBD1
abundance: NA
j_gene: TRBJ2-7

CDR3aa: CASSLYQGSGVNTEAFF
CDR3nt: TGTGCCAGCAGCTTATATCAGGGCTCCGGCGTGAACACTGAAGCTTTCTTT
v_gene: TRBV7-9
d_gene: NA
abundance: NA
j_gene: TRBJ1-1

CDR3aa: CAIKDNYYGYTF
CDR3nt: TGTGCCATCAAGGACAATTACTATGGCTACACCTTC
v_gene: TRBV10-3
d_gene: NA
abundance: NA
j_gene: TRBJ1-2

CDR3aa: CASSLSRERYNEQFF
CDR3nt: TGTGCCAGCAGTTTATCTCGGGAGAGATACAATGAGCAGTTCTTC
v_gene: TRBV27
d_gene: NA
abundance: NA
j_gene: TRBJ2-1

CDR3aa: CATSPQETQYF
CDR3nt: TGCGCCACCTCCCCGCAAGAGACCCAGTACTTC
v_gene: TRBV10-2
d_gene: NA
abundance: NA
j_gene: TRBJ2-5

CDR3aa: CASSYGQENSPLHF
CDR3nt: TGCGCCAGCAGCTACGGACAGGAAAATTCACCCCTCCACTTT
v_gene: TRBV5-1
d_gene: TRBD1
abundance: NA
j_gene: TRBJ1-6

CDR3aa: CSVARDINSGANVLTF
CDR3nt: TGCAGCGTCGCCCGGGACATCAACTCTGGGGCCAACGTCCTGACTTTC
v_gene: TRBV29-1
d_gene: NA
abundance: NA
j_gene: TRBJ2-6

CDR3aa: CASSPQGAGGYTF
CDR3nt: TGCGCCAGCAGCCCACAGGGGGCTGGTGGCTACACCTTC
v_gene: TRBV5-1
d_gene: TRBD1
abundance: few
j_gene: TRBJ1-2

CDR3aa: CASSRQGLEQFF
CDR3nt: TGTGCCAGCAGCAGACAGGGGCTTGAGCAGTTCTTC
v_gene: TRBV11-2
d_gene: TRBD1
abundance: few
j_gene: TRBJ2-1

CDR3aa: CASSMTGTGANVLTF
CDR3nt: TGTGCCAGTAGTATGACGGGGACTGGGGCCAACGTCCTGACTTTC
v_gene: TRBV19
d_gene: NA
abundance: NA
j_gene: TRBJ2-6